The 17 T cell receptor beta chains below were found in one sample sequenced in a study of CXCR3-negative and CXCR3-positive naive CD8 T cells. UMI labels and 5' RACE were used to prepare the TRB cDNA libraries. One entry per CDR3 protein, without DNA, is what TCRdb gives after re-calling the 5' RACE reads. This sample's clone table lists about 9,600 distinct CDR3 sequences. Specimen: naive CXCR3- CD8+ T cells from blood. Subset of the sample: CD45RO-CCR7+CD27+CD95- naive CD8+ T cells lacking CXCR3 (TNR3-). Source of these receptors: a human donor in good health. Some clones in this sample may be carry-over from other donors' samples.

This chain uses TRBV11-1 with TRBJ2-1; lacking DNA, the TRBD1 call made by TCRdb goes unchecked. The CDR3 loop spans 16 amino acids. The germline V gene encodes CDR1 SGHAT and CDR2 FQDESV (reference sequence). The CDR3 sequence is CASSAPQAGSYNEQFF.

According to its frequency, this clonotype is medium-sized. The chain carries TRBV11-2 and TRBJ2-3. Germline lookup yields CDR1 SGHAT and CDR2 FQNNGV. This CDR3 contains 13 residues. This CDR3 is CASSLDATDTQYF.

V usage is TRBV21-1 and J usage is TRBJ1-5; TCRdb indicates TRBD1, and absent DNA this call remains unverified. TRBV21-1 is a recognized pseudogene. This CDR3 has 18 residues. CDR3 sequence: CASSKGTRNRERNQPQHF.

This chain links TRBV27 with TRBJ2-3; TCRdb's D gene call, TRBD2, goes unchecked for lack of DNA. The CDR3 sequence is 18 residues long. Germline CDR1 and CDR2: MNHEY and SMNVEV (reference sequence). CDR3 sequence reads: CASSLYDLAGGGPDTQYF.

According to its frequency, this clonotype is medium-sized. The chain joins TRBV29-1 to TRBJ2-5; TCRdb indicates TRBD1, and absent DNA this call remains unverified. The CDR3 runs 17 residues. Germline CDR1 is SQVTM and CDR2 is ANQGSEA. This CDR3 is CSVEDPWSGGDAGTQYF. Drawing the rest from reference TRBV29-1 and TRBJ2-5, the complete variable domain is SAVISQKPSRDICQRGTSLTIQCQVDSQVTMMFWYRQQPGQSLTLIATANQGSEATYESGFVIDKFPISRPNLTFSTLTVSNMSPEDSSIYLCSVEDPWSGGDAGTQYFGPGTRLLVL.

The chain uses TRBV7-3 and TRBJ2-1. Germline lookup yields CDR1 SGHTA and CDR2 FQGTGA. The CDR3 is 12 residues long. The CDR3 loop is CASSDYSNEQFF.

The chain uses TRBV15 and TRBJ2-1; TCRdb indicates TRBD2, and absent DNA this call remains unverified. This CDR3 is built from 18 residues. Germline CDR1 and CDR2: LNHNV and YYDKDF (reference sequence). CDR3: CATSRDSVSGRGDNEQFF.

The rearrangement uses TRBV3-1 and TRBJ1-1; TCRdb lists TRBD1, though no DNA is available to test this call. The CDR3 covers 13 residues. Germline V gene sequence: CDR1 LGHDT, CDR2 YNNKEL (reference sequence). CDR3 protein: CASSLSGQIEAFF.

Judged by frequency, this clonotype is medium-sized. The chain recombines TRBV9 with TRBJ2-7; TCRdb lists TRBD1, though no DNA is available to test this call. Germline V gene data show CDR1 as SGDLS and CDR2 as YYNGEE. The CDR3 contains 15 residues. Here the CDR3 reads CASSVVDRGRDEQYF.

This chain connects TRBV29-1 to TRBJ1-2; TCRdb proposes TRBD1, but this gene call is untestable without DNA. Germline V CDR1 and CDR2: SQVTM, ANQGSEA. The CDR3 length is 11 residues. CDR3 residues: CSEGTGDGYTF.

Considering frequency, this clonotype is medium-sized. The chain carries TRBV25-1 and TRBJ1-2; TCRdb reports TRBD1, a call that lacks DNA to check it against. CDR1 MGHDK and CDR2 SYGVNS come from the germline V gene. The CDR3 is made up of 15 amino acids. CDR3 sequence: CASSEFFPDSYGYTF.

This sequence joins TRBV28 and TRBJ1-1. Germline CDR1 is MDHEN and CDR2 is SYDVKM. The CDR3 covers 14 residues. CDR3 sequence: CASSYGFSNTEAFF.

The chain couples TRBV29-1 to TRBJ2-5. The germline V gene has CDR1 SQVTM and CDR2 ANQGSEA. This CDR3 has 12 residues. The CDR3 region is CSVESAFETQYF.

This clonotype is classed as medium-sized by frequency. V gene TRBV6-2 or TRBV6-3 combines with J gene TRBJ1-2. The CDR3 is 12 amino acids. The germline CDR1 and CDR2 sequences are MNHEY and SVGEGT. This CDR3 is CASSYVSEGYTF.

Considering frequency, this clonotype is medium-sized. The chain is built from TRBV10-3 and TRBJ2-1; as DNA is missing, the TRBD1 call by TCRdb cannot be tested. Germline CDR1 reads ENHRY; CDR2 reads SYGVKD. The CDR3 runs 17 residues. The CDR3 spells CAISVGRAPGSYNEQFF.

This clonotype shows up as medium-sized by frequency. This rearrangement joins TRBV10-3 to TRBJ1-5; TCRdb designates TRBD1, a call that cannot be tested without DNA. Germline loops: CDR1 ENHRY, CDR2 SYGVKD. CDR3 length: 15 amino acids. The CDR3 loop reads CAISDRDREGQPQHF.

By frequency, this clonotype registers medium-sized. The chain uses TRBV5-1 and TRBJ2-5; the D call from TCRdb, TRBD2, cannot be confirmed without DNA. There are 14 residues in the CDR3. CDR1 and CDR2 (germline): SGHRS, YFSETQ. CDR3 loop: CASGGRAEEETQYF. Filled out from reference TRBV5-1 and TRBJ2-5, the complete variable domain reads KAGVTQTPRYLIKTRGQQVTLSCSPISGHRSVSWYQQTPGQGLQFLFEYFSETQRNKGNFPGRFSGRQFSNSRSEMNVSTLELGDSALYLCASGGRAEEETQYFGPGTRLLVL.